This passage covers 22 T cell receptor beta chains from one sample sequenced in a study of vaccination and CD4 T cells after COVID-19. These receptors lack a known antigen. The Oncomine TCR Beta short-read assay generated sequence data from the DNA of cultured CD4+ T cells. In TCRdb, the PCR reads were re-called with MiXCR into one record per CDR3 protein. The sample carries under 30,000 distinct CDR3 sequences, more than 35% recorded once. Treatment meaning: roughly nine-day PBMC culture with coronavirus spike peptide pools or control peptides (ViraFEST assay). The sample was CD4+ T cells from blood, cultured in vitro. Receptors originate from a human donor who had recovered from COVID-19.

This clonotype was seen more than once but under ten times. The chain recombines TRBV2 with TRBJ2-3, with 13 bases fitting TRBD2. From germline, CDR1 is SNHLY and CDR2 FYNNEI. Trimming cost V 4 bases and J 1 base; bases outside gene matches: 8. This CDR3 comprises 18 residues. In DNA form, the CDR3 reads TGTGCCAGCAGTGGGGGGACTAGCGGGGACAGGGGCACAGATACGCAGTATTTT. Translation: CASSGGTSGDRGTDTQYF.

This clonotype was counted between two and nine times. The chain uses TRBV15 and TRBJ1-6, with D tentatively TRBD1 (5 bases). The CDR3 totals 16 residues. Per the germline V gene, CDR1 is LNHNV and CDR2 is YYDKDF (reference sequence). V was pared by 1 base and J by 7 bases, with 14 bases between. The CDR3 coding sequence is TGTGCCACCAGCAGAGGAGGGGTGAGTGAGAATTCACCCCTCCACTTT. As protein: CATSRGGVSENSPLHF.

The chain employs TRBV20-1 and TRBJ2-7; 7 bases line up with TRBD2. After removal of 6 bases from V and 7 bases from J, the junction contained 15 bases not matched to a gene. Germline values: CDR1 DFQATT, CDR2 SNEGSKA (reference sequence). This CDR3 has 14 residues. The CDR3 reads CSASFWRGNREQYF. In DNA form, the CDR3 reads TGCAGTGCCTCCTTCTGGCGGGGGAACCGAGAGCAGTACTTC.

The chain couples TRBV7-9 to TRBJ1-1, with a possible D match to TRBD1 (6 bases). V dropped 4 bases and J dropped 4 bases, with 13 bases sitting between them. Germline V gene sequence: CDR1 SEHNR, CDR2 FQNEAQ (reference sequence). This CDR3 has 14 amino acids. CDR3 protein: CASSWTIRGTEAFF. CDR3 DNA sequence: TGTGCCAGCAGCTGGACGATCAGGGGCACTGAAGCTTTCTTT.

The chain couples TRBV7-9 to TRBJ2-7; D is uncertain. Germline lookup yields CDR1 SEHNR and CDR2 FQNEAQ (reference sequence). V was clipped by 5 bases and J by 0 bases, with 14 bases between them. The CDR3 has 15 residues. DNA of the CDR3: TGTGCCAGCAGCCTCACGGAACGGGCCTCCTACGAGCAGTACTTC. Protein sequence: CASSLTERASYEQYF.

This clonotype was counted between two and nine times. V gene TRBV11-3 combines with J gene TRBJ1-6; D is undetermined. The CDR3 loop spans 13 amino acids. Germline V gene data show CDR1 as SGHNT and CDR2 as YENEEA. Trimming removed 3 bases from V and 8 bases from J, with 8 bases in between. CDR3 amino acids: CASSFRIDSPLHF. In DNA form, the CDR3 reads TGTGCCAGCAGCTTCAGGATTGATTCACCCCTCCACTTT.

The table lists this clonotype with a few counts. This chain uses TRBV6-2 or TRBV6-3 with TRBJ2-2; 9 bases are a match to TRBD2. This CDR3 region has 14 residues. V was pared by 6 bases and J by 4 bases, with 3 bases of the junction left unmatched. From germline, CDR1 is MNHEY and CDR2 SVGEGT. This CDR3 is CASRTSGGTGELFF. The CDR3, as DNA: TGTGCCAGCAGGACTAGCGGAGGCACCGGGGAGCTGTTTTTT.

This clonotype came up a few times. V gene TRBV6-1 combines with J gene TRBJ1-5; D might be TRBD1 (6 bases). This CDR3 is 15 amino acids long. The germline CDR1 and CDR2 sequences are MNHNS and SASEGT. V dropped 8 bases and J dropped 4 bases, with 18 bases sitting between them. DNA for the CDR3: TGTGCCAGCGGGCGGGACACCTCGAGGAATCAGCCCCAGCATTTT. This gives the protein CASGRDTSRNQPQHF.

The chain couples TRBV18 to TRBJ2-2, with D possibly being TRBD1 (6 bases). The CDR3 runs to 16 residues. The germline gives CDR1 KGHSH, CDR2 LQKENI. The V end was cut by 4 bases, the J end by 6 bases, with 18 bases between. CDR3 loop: CASSLFRGQGAGELFF. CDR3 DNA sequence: TGTGCCAGCTCACTCTTCCGGGGACAAGGCGCCGGGGAGCTGTTTTTT.

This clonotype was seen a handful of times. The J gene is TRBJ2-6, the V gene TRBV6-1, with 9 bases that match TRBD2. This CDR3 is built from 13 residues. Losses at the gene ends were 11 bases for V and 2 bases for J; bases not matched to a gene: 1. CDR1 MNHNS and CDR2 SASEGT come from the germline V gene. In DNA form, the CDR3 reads TGTGCCGCGGGGGGGCCTGGGGCCAACGTCCTGACTTTC. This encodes CAAGGPGANVLTF.

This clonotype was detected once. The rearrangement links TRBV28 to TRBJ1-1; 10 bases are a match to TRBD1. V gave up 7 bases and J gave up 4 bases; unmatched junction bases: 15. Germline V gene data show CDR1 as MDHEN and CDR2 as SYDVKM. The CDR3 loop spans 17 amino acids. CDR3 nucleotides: TGTGCCAGCAAACTAATACGCCCGACAGGGGGCGGCACTGAAGCTTTCTTT. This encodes CASKLIRPTGGGTEAFF.

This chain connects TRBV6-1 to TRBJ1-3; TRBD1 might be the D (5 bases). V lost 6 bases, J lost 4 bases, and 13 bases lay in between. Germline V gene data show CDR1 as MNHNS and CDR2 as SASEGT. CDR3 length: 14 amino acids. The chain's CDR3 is CASSREVRGNTIYF. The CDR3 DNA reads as TGTGCCAGCAGCAGGGAGGTGAGAGGAAACACCATATATTTT.

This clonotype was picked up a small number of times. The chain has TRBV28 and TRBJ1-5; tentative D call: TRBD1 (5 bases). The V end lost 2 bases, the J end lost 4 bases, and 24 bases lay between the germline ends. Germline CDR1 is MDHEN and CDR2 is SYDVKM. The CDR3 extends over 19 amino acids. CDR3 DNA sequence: TGTGCCAGCAGTTTAGGGGGTGTACTAAGGGGTTTGAGGAATCAGCCCCAGCATTTT. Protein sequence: CASSLGGVLRGLRNQPQHF.

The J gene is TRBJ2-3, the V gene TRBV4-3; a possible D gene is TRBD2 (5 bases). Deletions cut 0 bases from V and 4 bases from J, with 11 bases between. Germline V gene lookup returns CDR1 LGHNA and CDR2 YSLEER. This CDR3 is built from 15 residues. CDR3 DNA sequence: TGCGCCAGCAGCCAAGACCCAGCGGCCGCAGATACGCAGTATTTT. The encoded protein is CASSQDPAAADTQYF.

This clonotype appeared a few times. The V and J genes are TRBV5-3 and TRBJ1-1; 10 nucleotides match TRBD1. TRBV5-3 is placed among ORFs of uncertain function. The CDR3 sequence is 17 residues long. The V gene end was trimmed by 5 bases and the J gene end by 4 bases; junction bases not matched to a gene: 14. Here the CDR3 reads CARSYDRGRPRCTEAFF. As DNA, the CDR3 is TGTGCCAGAAGTTATGACAGGGGGCGTCCGAGGTGCACTGAAGCTTTCTTT.

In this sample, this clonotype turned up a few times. The CDR3: CASSSKGRGRREMSYEQYF. The CDR3 DNA reads as TGTGCCAGCAGCTCTAAGGGGCGGGGGCGCCGAGAAATGTCCTACGAGCAGTACTTC. This rearrangement joins TRBV21-1 to TRBJ2-7; TRBD1 is the table's D call, not checked against the DNA. TRBV21-1 is a listed pseudogene. CDR3 length: 19 amino acids.

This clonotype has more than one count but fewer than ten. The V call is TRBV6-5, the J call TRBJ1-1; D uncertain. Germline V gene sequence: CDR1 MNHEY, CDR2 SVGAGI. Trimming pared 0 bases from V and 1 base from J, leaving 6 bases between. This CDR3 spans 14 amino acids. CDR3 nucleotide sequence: TGTGCCAGCAGTTACTCGGACCGGAACACTGAAGCTTTCTTT. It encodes CASSYSDRNTEAFF.

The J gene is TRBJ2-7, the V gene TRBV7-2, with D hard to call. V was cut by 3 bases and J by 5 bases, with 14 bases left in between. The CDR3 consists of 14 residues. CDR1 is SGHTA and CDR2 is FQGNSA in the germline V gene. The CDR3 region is CASSFPGKAHEQYF. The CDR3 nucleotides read TGTGCCAGCAGCTTCCCGGGTAAGGCCCACGAGCAGTACTTC.

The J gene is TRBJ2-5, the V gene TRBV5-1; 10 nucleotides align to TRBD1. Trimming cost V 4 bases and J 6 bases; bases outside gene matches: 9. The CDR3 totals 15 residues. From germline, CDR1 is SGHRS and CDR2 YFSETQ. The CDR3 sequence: CASSPGTGVIKTQYF. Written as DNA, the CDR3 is TGCGCCAGCAGCCCTGGGACAGGGGTAATAAAGACCCAGTACTTC. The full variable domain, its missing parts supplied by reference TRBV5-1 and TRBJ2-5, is KAGVTQTPRYLIKTRGQQVTLSCSPISGHRSVSWYQQTPGQGLQFLFEYFSETQRNKGNFPGRFSGRQFSNSRSEMNVSTLELGDSALYLCASSPGTGVIKTQYFGPGTRLLVL.

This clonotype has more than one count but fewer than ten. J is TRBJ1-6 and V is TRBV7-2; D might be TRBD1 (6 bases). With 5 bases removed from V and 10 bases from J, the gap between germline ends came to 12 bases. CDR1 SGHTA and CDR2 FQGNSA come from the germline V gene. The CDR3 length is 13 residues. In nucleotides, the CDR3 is TGTGCCAGCAGCCCCCCAGGGGCCTCACCCCTCCACTTT. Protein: CASSPPGASPLHF.

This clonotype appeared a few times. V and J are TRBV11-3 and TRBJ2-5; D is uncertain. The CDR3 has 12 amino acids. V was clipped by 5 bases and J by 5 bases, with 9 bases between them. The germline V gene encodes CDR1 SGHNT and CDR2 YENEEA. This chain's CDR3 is CASSVDGETQYF. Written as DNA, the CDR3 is TGTGCCAGCAGCGTCGACGGGGAGACCCAGTACTTC. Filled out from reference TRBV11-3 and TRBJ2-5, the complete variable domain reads EAGVVQSPRYKIIEKKQPVAFWCNPISGHNTLYWYLQNLGQGPELLIRYENEEAVDDSQLPKDRFSAERLKGVDSTLKIQPAELGDSAVYLCASSVDGETQYFGPGTRLLVL.

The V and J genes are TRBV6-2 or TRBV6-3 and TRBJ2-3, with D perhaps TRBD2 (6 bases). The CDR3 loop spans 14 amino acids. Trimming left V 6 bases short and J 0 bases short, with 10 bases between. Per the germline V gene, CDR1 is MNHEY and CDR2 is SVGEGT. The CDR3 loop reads CASRPGGSTDTQYF. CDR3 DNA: TGTGCCAGCAGGCCCGGGGGAAGCACAGATACGCAGTATTTT.